The clone carrying this T cell receptor (beta chain) occurred a few times. Its matching antigen is unknown. The germline V gene has CDR1 SGHVS and CDR2 FNYEAQ. The junction had 20 bases not matched to a gene; V was cut back by 5 bases and J by 8 bases. The CDR3 covers 17 residues. The data derive from a study of T cell repertoires in cytomegalovirus infection. About the research overall: Indications came from public TCR beta signatures; they pointed to CMV infection and to a matching HLA type.

TCRdb re-called the reads through MiXCR, storing one row per CDR3 protein. The sample has about 340,000 distinct CDR3 sequences; 25% to 30% are singletons. Study-wide results and limits: Across the ex vivo response, the dominant clonotypes were HLA-C-restricted CMV-specific TCR beta clonotypes.

This material consisted of cultured PBMCs, taken from culture after CMV antigen stimulation. The rearrangement joins TRBV7-6 to TRBJ2-5, with TRBD2 matching 7 bases. The TCR comes from a human donor in good health (CMV status not recorded). Some clones in this sample may be carry-over from other donors' samples. The CDR3 DNA reads as TGTGCCAGCAGCCCCAGACTAGGGCCAGCGGGATCGGATACCCAGTACTTC. This translates into CASSPRLGPAGSDTQYF.